The following is a T cell receptor beta chain sequence with its context. Germline trimming cut 1 base from V and 5 bases from J; bases unmatched to any gene: 5. The V gene's germline CDR1 is SEHNR and CDR2 FQNEAQ (reference sequence). The CDR3 length is 14 residues. The data belong to a study of blood T cell repertoires in COVID-19. Study-level background: In each case, the material was cDNA or gDNA derived from T cells, B-cell-depleted T cells, or PBMCs.

Methods used by the authors: Using reference gene primer amplification, nucleated cell counts were estimated. The repertoire was sequenced with immunoSEQ multiplex PCR; TCRdb's copy has only in-frame clones and lacks some. V and J calls and clone size are copied from that table; D and trimming were computed from the DNA. Altogether approximately 110,000 clones are present, roughly 70% being singletons, with the ten largest covering 0.65% to 0.95%. The rearrangement joins TRBV7-9 to TRBJ2-7; TRBD1 agrees at 7 bases. This receptor was obtained from a human donor with acute or convalescent COVID-19. The donor label of this sample is uncertain. Material for sequencing was peripheral blood. The CDR3 here is CASSLGHGTDEQYF. In DNA, the CDR3 is TGTGCCAGCAGCTTAGGGCATGGGACAGACGAGCAGTACTTC.